Below, 10 T cell receptor beta chains from the same sample are listed, as sequenced in a study of cytomegalovirus exposure and HLA in healthy donors. Primers for the PCR totalled 60 Vbeta and 13 Jbeta. Assay used: immunoSEQ multiplex PCR; TCRdb lists only in-frame clones, some missing. The sample holds some 200,000 clones, 81% seen once. Sequencing was carried out using PBMCs. Receptor source: a man aged 45 to 65 in good health and CMV-seronegative.

This clone has a handful of counts. The V call is TRBV6-5, the J call TRBJ1-2, with D possibly matching TRBD1 (5 bases). Germline values: CDR1 MNHEY, CDR2 SVGAGI. The CDR3 is 11 residues long. The V end was cut by 7 bases, the J end by 14 bases, with 17 bases between. The CDR3 bases are TGTGCCAGCACCCGGGGGGACCCTCGGACCTTC. Its translation: CASTRGDPRTF.

The chain has TRBV5-6 and TRBJ1-4; TRBD1 aligns across 11 bases. The CDR3 runs 17 residues. V lost 5 bases and J lost 4; bases outside the gene matches: 10. Germline V CDR1 and CDR2: SGHDT, YYEEEE. CDR3 amino acids: CASSFLDRGHGNEKLFF. The CDR3 DNA follows: TGTGCCAGCAGTTTCCTGGACAGGGGGCATGGTAATGAAAAACTGTTTTTT.

The genes are TRBV10-3 and TRBJ2-1, with TRBD1 as a possible D gene (6 bases). Trimming left V 4 bases short and J 5 bases short, with 15 bases between. This CDR3 has 15 amino acids. Germline CDR1 and CDR2: ENHRY and SYGVKD. The CDR3 DNA reads as TGTGCCATCAGTGTACAGGGCGGGTTAGACAATGAGCAGTTCTTC. Amino acid sequence: CAISVQGGLDNEQFF.

V usage is TRBV5-1 and J usage is TRBJ2-3, with D tentatively TRBD1 (6 bases). With 1 base removed from V and 8 bases from J, the gap between germline ends came to 17 bases. CDR3 size: 15 residues. CDR1 and CDR2 (germline): SGHRS, YFSETQ. CDR3 nucleotides: TGCGCCAGCAGCTTGAGCCAGGGGTTGGGCGGTACGCAGTATTTT. Its translation: CASSLSQGLGGTQYF.

The chain links TRBV7-9 to TRBJ1-1; D not certain. The CDR3 is made up of 12 amino acids. Looked up from germline, CDR1 is SEHNR and CDR2 is FQNEAQ (reference sequence). V was pared by 2 bases and J by 7 bases, with 8 bases between. In nucleotides, the CDR3 is TGTGCCAGCAGCTTATTTTCCAATGAAGCTTTCTTT. Its protein is CASSLFSNEAFF.

The chain uses TRBV19 and TRBJ2-5, with a tentative D call TRBD1 (5 bases). Trimming cost V 6 bases and J 5 bases, with 16 bases left between them. CDR3 length: 14 residues. Germline V lookup: CDR1 LNHDA, CDR2 SQIVND (reference sequence). CDR3 region: CASSLGQGRETQYF. CDR3 nucleotide sequence: TGTGCCAGTAGCCTAGGCCAGGGTAGGGAGACCCAGTACTTC.

The rearrangement uses TRBV5-1 and TRBJ2-1; 12 positions match TRBD2. Germline V CDR1 and CDR2: SGHRS, YFSETQ. The CDR3 length is 16 residues. V gave up 4 bases and J gave up 2 bases; unmatched junction bases: 4. The CDR3 nucleotides are TGCGCCAGCAGCGCACTAGCGGGGGGTACCTACAATGAGCAGTTCTTC. Its translation is CASSALAGGTYNEQFF.

The rearrangement joins TRBV7-2 to TRBJ2-2; possible D gene TRBD1, 6 bases. The CDR3 extends over 16 amino acids. Germline V gene sequence: CDR1 SGHTA, CDR2 FQGNSA. V was shortened by 1 base and J by 4 bases, with 13 bases between the two germline ends. As DNA, the CDR3 is TGTGCCAGCAGCTTAGACGGACAGATCCTCACCGGGGAGCTGTTTTTT. Translation gives CASSLDGQILTGELFF.

The chain recombines TRBV9 with TRBJ1-2; D is uncertain. The germline V gene has CDR1 SGDLS and CDR2 YYNGEE. V was trimmed by 0 bases and J by 6 bases, leaving 9 bases between them. This CDR3 region has 13 residues. The chain's CDR3 is CASSVGLEDGYTF. CDR3 in DNA: TGTGCCAGCAGCGTAGGACTTGAGGATGGCTACACCTTC.

The rearrangement joins TRBV2 to TRBJ2-5; 9 bases are shared with TRBD2. Germline V CDR1 and CDR2: SNHLY, FYNNEI. The ends lost 1 base at V and 5 bases at J; junction bases unmatched: 5. The CDR3 runs 15 residues. CDR3 residues: CASSEEAGGQETQYF. DNA for the CDR3: TGTGCCAGCAGTGAAGAAGCGGGGGGCCAGGAGACCCAGTACTTC.